The 28 T cell receptor beta chains listed next were all sequenced from one sample in a study of molecular identifiers for immune sequencing clone quantification. TCRdb reprocessed the PCR reads via MiXCR and lists one record per CDR3 protein. This table holds around 320,000 distinct CDR3 sequences, roughly a quarter found once. The specimen was naive CD8+ T cells from blood, with Jurkat cell RNA spiked in. The subset here: FACS-sorted CD8+CD4-CCR7+CD45RA+ naive T cells. All receptors come from a human donor in good health. Some libraries in this study had Jurkat cell RNA spiked in.

The V and J genes are TRBV20-1 and TRBJ2-7, with 11 bases lining up with TRBD2. Germline CDR1 and CDR2: DFQATT and SNEGSKA (reference sequence). The CDR3 covers 15 residues. With 3 bases clipped from V and 0 bases from J, the junction kept 4 bases outside the gene matches. Here the CDR3 DNA reads TGCAGTGCTAGCGTGGGACTAGCGGCCTCCTACGAGCAGTACTTC. Translating gives CSASVGLAASYEQYF.

Concerning this clonotype itself: A much larger clone lies a single base off, so this may be a read error. The J gene is TRBJ2-1, the V gene TRBV15; 11 bases are shared with TRBD1. This CDR3 spans 14 amino acids. Looked up from germline, CDR1 is LNHNV and CDR2 is YYDKDF (reference sequence). CDR3 sequence reads: CASSTGQGANEQFF. The CDR3 nucleotides are TGTGCCTCCAGCACCGGACAGGGGGCAAATGAGCAGTTCTTC.

This clonotype was counted many times. The chain combines TRBV12-3 or TRBV12-4 with TRBJ2-3; 7 bases align to TRBD2. J lost 0 bases, V lost 2 bases, and 2 bases had no gene match. The CDR3 loop spans 15 amino acids. The chain's CDR3 is CASSLSGGSTDTQYF. CDR3 DNA: TGTGCCAGCAGTTTATCGGGGGGAAGCACAGATACGCAGTATTTT.

This chain uses TRBV7-2 with TRBJ2-5; TRBD2 matches 8 bases. Germline values: CDR1 SGHTA, CDR2 FQGNSA. This CDR3 has 17 residues. The V gene end was trimmed by 1 base and the J gene end by 5 bases; junction bases not matched to a gene: 12. CDR3 DNA: TGTGCCAGCAGCTTAGTTTTTGGAGCGGGGGCCGGGGAGACCCAGTACTTC. It encodes CASSLVFGAGAGETQYF.

The chain is built from TRBV7-8 and TRBJ2-7; D unresolved. The length of the CDR3 is 14 residues. Germline V CDR1 and CDR2: SGHVS, FQNEAQ. Trimming removed 1 base from V and 7 bases from J, with 14 bases in between. DNA for the CDR3: TGTGCCAGCAGCTTAGGTCTTACCGGCCCAGAGCAGTACTTC. Translating gives CASSLGLTGPEQYF.

The table lists this clonotype with a few counts. The chain recombines TRBV13 with TRBJ2-2, with TRBD1 matching 9 bases. The ends lost 5 bases at V and 5 bases at J; junction bases unmatched: 6. Germline V CDR1 and CDR2: PRHDT, FYEKMQ (reference sequence). This CDR3 has 15 residues. The CDR3 is CASSQDRGLTGELFF. The CDR3 DNA follows: TGTGCCAGCAGCCAGGACAGGGGACTGACCGGGGAGCTGTTTTTT. Variable domain in full (rest from reference TRBV13 and TRBJ2-2): AAGVIQSPRHLIKEKRETATLKCYPIPRHDTVYWYQQGPGQDPQFLISFYEKMQSDKGSIPDRFSAQQFSDYHSELNMSSLELGDSALYFCASSQDRGLTGELFFGEGSRLTVL.

In its sample, this clonotype was seen a few times. This chain joins TRBV27 and TRBJ2-1, with no clear D. Looked up from germline, CDR1 is MNHEY and CDR2 is SMNVEV (reference sequence). CDR3 length equals 16 residues. Trimming took 5 bases from V and 0 from J, leaving 14 bases between them. CDR3 amino acids: CASSTLMGPSYNEQFF. CDR3 nucleotides: TGTGCCAGCAGTACCCTAATGGGCCCCTCCTACAATGAGCAGTTCTTC.

About this clonotype: A read error may produce the germline difference seen at one junction end. CDR3 sequence reads: CASSVGSPESGELCF. The CDR3 DNA is TGTGCCAGCAGCGTAGGATCACCGGAATCCGGGGAGCTGTGTTTT. The V call is TRBV9, the J call TRBJ2-2; a possible D gene is TRBD2 (5 bases). CDR1 and CDR2 from the germline V gene are SGDLS and YYNGEE. CDR3 size: 15 residues.

This chain uses TRBV4-1 with TRBJ1-5; the D gene is possibly TRBD1 (5 bases). CDR3 size: 17 residues. Germline V gene data show CDR1 as MGHRA and CDR2 as YSYEKL. The V end lost 0 bases, the J end lost 11 bases, and 23 bases lay between the germline ends. The CDR3 DNA is TGCGCCAGCAGCCAAGATCTTGCAGGGCCCGGCTTCAAGACCCAGCATTTT. Translated: CASSQDLAGPGFKTQHF.

In this sample, this clonotype turned up a few times. V and J are TRBV19 and TRBJ1-1; maybe TRBD1 (6 bases). This CDR3 comprises 13 residues. The ends were cut back, 10 bases at V and 1 base at J, with 13 bases in the middle. CDR1 and CDR2 from the germline V gene are LNHDA and SQIVND (reference sequence). The CDR3 DNA reads TGTGCCACATCACAGGGCGCGAACACTGAAGCTTTCTTT. Protein sequence: CATSQGANTEAFF. The variable domain in full, with the rest retrieved from reference TRBV19 and TRBJ1-1, is DGGITQSPKYLFRKEGQNVTLSCEQNLNHDAMYWYRQDPGQGLRLIYYSQIVNDFQKGDIAEGYSVSREKKESFPLTVTSAQKNPTAFYLCATSQGANTEAFFGQGTRLTVV.

The table lists this clonotype with a count of one. A much larger clone lies one base from this, so it may be a read error. V gene TRBV6-1 combines with J gene TRBJ2-7, with D possibly being TRBD1 (6 bases). CDR3 size: 14 residues. Germline CDR1 reads MNHNS; CDR2 reads SASEGT. Here the CDR3 reads CACSESQGLYEQYF. The CDR3 nucleotides are TGTGCCTGCAGTGAATCACAGGGTCTCTACGAGCAGTACTTC.

In this sample, this clonotype turned up many times. The chain combines TRBV29-1 with TRBJ2-5; TRBD1 matches 7 bases. CDR1 is SQVTM, CDR2 ANQGSEA, per germline. The CDR3 is 13 residues long. With 6 bases clipped from V and 4 bases from J, the junction kept 8 bases outside the gene matches. CDR3 in amino acids: CSVKTGIRETQYF. CDR3 in DNA: TGCAGCGTCAAGACAGGGATTCGAGAGACCCAGTACTTC.

Details on this clonotype: This could be a read error, since a much larger clone is one nucleotide away. This chain uses TRBV6-5 with TRBJ1-1; unclear D gene. The germline CDR1 and CDR2 sequences are MNHEY and SVGAGI. The CDR3 contains 19 residues. Trimming pared 0 bases from V and 4 bases from J, leaving 24 bases between. The CDR3 nucleotides are TGTGCCAGCAGTTACTCGGTCCAATTTCGCTACGAAATGAGCACTGAAGCTTTCTTT. Its protein product is CASSYSVQFRYEMSTEAFF.

At least ten counts were recorded for this clonotype. This chain joins TRBV7-9 and TRBJ2-7, with D possibly TRBD2 on 6 matching bases. Per germline, CDR1 SEHNR and CDR2 FQNEAQ (reference sequence). The CDR3 has 12 residues. The ends were cut back, 5 bases at V and 5 bases at J, with 10 bases in the middle. The CDR3 here is CASSPGTDEQYF. In DNA, the CDR3 is TGTGCCAGCAGCCCAGGGACTGACGAGCAGTACTTC.

The sample holds many counts of this clonotype. This chain uses TRBV9 with TRBJ1-2; D may be TRBD1 (6 bases). V was pared by 0 bases and J by 3 bases, with 9 bases between. The CDR3 sequence is 14 residues long. From germline, CDR1 is SGDLS and CDR2 YYNGEE. The CDR3 is CASSVGGGDYGYTF. CDR3 sequence (DNA): TGTGCCAGCAGCGTAGGTGGGGGCGACTATGGCTACACCTTC.

The chain uses TRBV29-1 and TRBJ2-1, with D possibly being TRBD1 or TRBD2 (5 bases each). V lost 0 bases and J 6 bases, leaving 18 bases between the germline ends. The CDR3 runs 16 residues. The germline CDR1 and CDR2 sequences are SQVTM and ANQGSEA. The chain's CDR3 is CSVEEGDGARFNEQFF. CDR3 DNA: TGCAGCGTTGAAGAGGGGGACGGCGCCCGCTTCAATGAGCAGTTCTTC.

This rearrangement joins TRBV27 to TRBJ2-7; TRBD1 is a possible D gene (6 bases). The V gene's germline CDR1 is MNHEY and CDR2 SMNVEV (reference sequence). The CDR3 covers 12 residues. Deletions cut 10 bases from V and 7 bases from J, with 17 bases between. The CDR3 DNA reads as TGTGCCACCTCCCACGGGACACAAGAGCAGTACTTC. Translated, it gives CATSHGTQEQYF.

Concerning this clonotype: This may stem from a read error, because a much larger clone lies one nucleotide away. The rearrangement uses TRBV2 and TRBJ2-7; 8 nucleotides agree with TRBD2. This CDR3 spans 13 amino acids. Germline CDR1 is SNHLY and CDR2 is FYNNEI. The CDR3 sequence: CAGSESGGYEQYF. The CDR3 nucleotides read TGTGCCGGCAGTGAAAGCGGGGGCTACGAGCAGTACTTC. Full variable domain (outside the CDR3, taken from reference TRBV2 and TRBJ2-7): EPEVTQTPSHQVTQMGQEVILRCVPISNHLYFYWYRQILGQKVEFLVSFYNNEISEKSEIFDDQFSVERPDGSNFTLKIRSTKLEDSAMYFCAGSESGGYEQYFGPGTRLTVT.

This clonotype was observed a few times. J is TRBJ2-2 and V is TRBV7-6, with a tentative D call TRBD2 (6 bases). Deletions cut 2 bases from V and 0 bases from J, with 13 bases between. This CDR3 region has 17 residues. From germline, CDR1 is SGHVS and CDR2 FNYEAQ. The CDR3, as DNA: TGTGCCAGCAGCTTACCTCTGGGCGGGGCGAACACCGGGGAGCTGTTTTTT. It encodes CASSLPLGGANTGELFF. Complete variable domain (other parts from reference TRBV7-6 and TRBJ2-2): GAGVSQSPRYKVTKRGQDVALRCDPISGHVSLYWYRQALGQGPEFLTYFNYEAQQDKSGLPNDRFSAERPEGSISTLTIQRTEQRDSAMYRCASSLPLGGANTGELFFGEGSRLTVL.

This clonotype showed up many times. The chain links TRBV4-1 to TRBJ1-6; no definite D call. The CDR3 is made up of 18 amino acids. CDR1 is MGHRA and CDR2 is YSYEKL in the germline V gene. V shed 1 base and J shed 4 bases, with 17 bases lying between them. The CDR3 coding sequence is TGCGCCAGCAGCCAAGTTGTTGGGGTTGGAGATTATAATTCACCCCTCCACTTT. Its translation is CASSQVVGVGDYNSPLHF.

As regards this clonotype: A much more abundant neighbour one base away suggests this may be a read error. The rearrangement links TRBV12-5 to TRBJ1-5, with D possibly being TRBD1 (5 bases). V gave up 11 bases and J gave up 12 bases, with 23 bases separating them. Germline values: CDR1 LGHNT, CDR2 FRNRAP. This CDR3 is built from 13 residues. DNA of the CDR3: TGTGCTGGTGCCCTAGGGGTGGGGGAGCTCCAGCATTTT. As protein: CAGALGVGELQHF.

V is TRBV9 and J is TRBJ2-3, with TRBD2 matching 10 bases. The J segment lost 9 bases and the V segment lost 0 bases, leaving 10 bases of the junction unmatched. CDR1 is SGDLS and CDR2 is YYNGEE in the germline V gene. The CDR3 is 16 residues long. CDR3 loop: CASSVEVSLAGVTQYF. DNA for the CDR3: TGTGCCAGCAGCGTAGAAGTTAGCCTAGCGGGAGTAACGCAGTATTTT.

This clonotype was found a few times. The V call is TRBV5-1, the J call TRBJ1-4; TRBD1 agrees at 7 bases. J lost 5 bases, V lost 4 bases, and 8 bases had no gene match. The CDR3 spans 15 residues. The V gene's germline CDR1 is SGHRS and CDR2 YFSETQ. DNA of the CDR3: TGCGCCAGCAGCCTAGGGGACAGCAGCAATGAAAAACTGTTTTTT. Translation: CASSLGDSSNEKLFF.

This clonotype was detected only a few times. The chain combines TRBV19 with TRBJ2-7; D ambiguous. Trimming cost V 2 bases and J 2 bases, with 13 bases left between them. Germline loops: CDR1 LNHDA, CDR2 SQIVND (reference sequence). The CDR3 extends over 15 amino acids. The CDR3 bases are TGTGCCAGTAGTATAACCCCGGAGTCGACCTACGAGCAGTACTTC. As protein: CASSITPESTYEQYF.

The chain recombines TRBV10-1 with TRBJ2-1; D is ambiguous. The germline V and J ends were trimmed by 0 bases and 4 bases, with 10 bases remaining between them. The V gene's germline CDR1 is WNHNN and CDR2 SYGVQD (reference sequence). CDR3 length equals 15 residues. The CDR3 nucleotides are TGCGCCAGCAGTGAGTCGAAGGACCGGTACAATGAGCAGTTCTTC. Its protein product is CASSESKDRYNEQFF.

This clonotype has just one count. The germline gene is not matched at one end of the junction; a read error may be the cause. CDR3 region: CGVVGLGSETQYF. The CDR3 DNA reads TGCGGCGTTGTGGGATTGGGGAGCGAGACCCAGTACTTC. The rearrangement uses TRBV29-1 and TRBJ2-5, with a tentative D call TRBD2 (5 bases). CDR3 length equals 13 residues. The germline CDR1 and CDR2 sequences are SQVTM and ANQGSEA.

The chain recombines TRBV27 with TRBJ2-2; 9 bases are a match to TRBD1. Germline V gives CDR1 MNHEY, CDR2 SMNVEV (reference sequence). The J segment lost 7 bases and the V segment lost 3 bases, leaving 3 bases of the junction unmatched. The CDR3 extends over 14 amino acids. CDR3 nucleotide sequence: TGTGCCAGCAGTTTCGGGACAGGGATCGGGGAGCTGTTTTTT. Translating gives CASSFGTGIGELFF.

This clonotype was picked up a small number of times. The genes are TRBV29-1 and TRBJ2-2; D gene unclear. The CDR3 extends over 14 amino acids. V lost 3 bases, J lost 7 bases, and 15 bases lay in between. The germline V gene has CDR1 SQVTM and CDR2 ANQGSEA. CDR3 in amino acids: CSVELTPLIGELFF. Written as DNA, the CDR3 is TGCAGCGTTGAGTTGACTCCCCTCATCGGGGAGCTGTTTTTT.